A selection of T cell receptor beta chains follows, all from one sample in a study of blood T cell repertoires in COVID-19. Measured with immunoSEQ multiplex PCR; TCRdb has only the in-frame clones, and not every one. The sample records fewer than 70,000 clones, approximately 90% being singletons. The sample was peripheral blood. The source is a woman of 80 years or more with active COVID-19. Both conserved end residues are part of each CDR3. D genes are given only for firm matches. Expanded clones are given a class, and other clones once, few, many or no size at all.

j_call clone_size v_call d_call cdr3_length cdr3_nt cdr3_aa
TRBJ2-7 . TRBV27 . 14 TGTGCCAGCAGTTTAAGGGACACTTGGTACGAGCAGTACTTC CASSLRDTWYEQYF
TRBJ1-1 few TRBV12-3/TRBV12-4 TRBD1 13 TGTGCCAGCAGTCCTCCAGGGGGCACTGAAGCTTTCTTT CASSPPGGTEAFF
TRBJ2-2 . TRBV3-1/TRBV3-2 . 15 TGTGCCAGCAGCCAAATGCGGGGGAACACCGGGGAGCTGTTTTTT CASSQMRGNTGELFF
TRBJ2-1 . TRBV19 TRBD1 15 TGTGCCAGTAGCCAAACAGGGGACTCCTACAATGAGCAGTTCTTC CASSQTGDSYNEQFF
TRBJ2-7 . TRBV28 TRBD2 15 TGTGCCAGCACCGATTCCCTAGCGGGAACTACGGAGCAGTACTTC CASTDSLAGTTEQYF
TRBJ1-2 . TRBV4-1 . 14 TGCGCCAGCAGCGTTGACGGGGATAACTATGGCTACACCTTC CASSVDGDNYGYTF
TRBJ2-3 . TRBV24-1 TRBD1 15 TGTGCCACCAGTGATTTAGACAGGGGAACAGATACGCAGTATTTT CATSDLDRGTDTQYF
TRBJ2-5 . TRBV6-5 . 15 TGTGCCAGCAGTTACTCACCCAGGGGGGAAGAGACCCAGTACTTC CASSYSPRGEETQYF
TRBJ1-1 . TRBV6-1 . 10 TGTGCCAGCAGTGAAGCAGCGGCTTTCTTT CASSEAAAFF
TRBJ1-2 . TRBV9 TRBD1 15 TGTGCCAGCAGCGCCTATCAGGGGGTGGACTATGGCTACACCTTC CASSAYQGVDYGYTF
TRBJ1-1 . TRBV18 TRBD1 13 TGTGCCAGCTCACAGGGGGCCAATTATGAAGCTTTCTTT CASSQGANYEAFF
TRBJ1-5 few TRBV2 . 15 TGTGCCAGCAGTGAACTAGCTGGGAGCACTCAGCCCCAGCATTTT CASSELAGSTQPQHF